A selection of T cell receptor beta chains follows, all from one sample in a study of T-cell memory formation after mild COVID-19. TCRdb passed the 5' RACE reads through MiXCR, listing each CDR3 protein once. The table has roughly 200,000 distinct CDR3 sequences, around 9.5% seen once. Sample: PBMCs or a T cell subset sorted from them (not recorded which). The source of these receptors is a man between 18 and 35 years old who had mild COVID-19 (a few samples of this study predate the infection). Cell type and time point are not known. Each CDR3 is given with its conserved first and last residue. D genes are given only for firm matches. Clone size, where shown, is once, few, many, or a class for clones that have expanded.

len	d_gene	v_gene	j_gene	abundance	CDR3nt	CDR3aa
15	-	TRBV7-2	TRBJ2-5	few	TGTGCCAGCAGCTTCGTCGGGGCTAGCGAAGAGACCCAGTACTTC	CASSFVGASEETQYF
13	-	TRBV19	TRBJ2-5	many	TGTGCCAGTAGCCCCCAGGGTTTGGAGACCCAGTACTTC	CASSPQGLETQYF
13	-	TRBV24-1	TRBJ1-2	few	TGTGCCACCAGTGACCCGGTTGACTATGGCTACACCTTC	CATSDPVDYGYTF
17	TRBD2	TRBV7-3	TRBJ2-5	-	TGTGCCAGCAGCCCCGGACTAGCGGGGGGATTCGGGGAGACCCAGTACTTC	CASSPGLAGGFGETQYF
14	TRBD1	TRBV6-6	TRBJ1-2	-	TGTGCCAGCAGTTACGAGACAGGGAATCGGGGCTACACCTTC	CASSYETGNRGYTF
15	-	TRBV7-2	TRBJ2-3	few	TGTGCCAGCAGCTGGCAGATGGGGTTCACAGATACGCAGTATTTT	CASSWQMGFTDTQYF
14	-	TRBV2	TRBJ2-7	-	TGTGCCAGCAGGGCCAACCCACGAGACTACGAGCAGTACTTC	CASRANPRDYEQYF
15	TRBD2	TRBV5-1	TRBJ2-3	many	TGCGCCAGCAGCACTCAGACTAGCGGGGGGGATACGCAGTATTTT	CASSTQTSGGDTQYF
15	-	TRBV7-3	TRBJ2-1	few	TGTGCCAGCAGTTCGGACTCCGGACCCTACAATGAGCAGTTCTTC	CASSSDSGPYNEQFF
17	-	TRBV18	TRBJ2-6	few	TGTGCCAGCTCACCACGGCGGGGGCAGACTGGGGCCAACGTCCTGACTTTC	CASSPRRGQTGANVLTF
15	-	TRBV7-2	TRBJ2-1	few	TGTGCCAGCAGCTTATTTCTGGGGCCCTACAATGAGCAGTTCTTC	CASSLFLGPYNEQFF
16	-	TRBV20-1	TRBJ2-1	-	TGCAGTGCTAGAGTGCCTAGCGCCCGCTCCTACAATGAGCAGTTCTTC	CSARVPSARSYNEQFF
15	TRBD1	TRBV6-1	TRBJ1-2	-	TGTGCCAGCAGTGCAACAGGGGGTACGTTATCTGGCTACACCTTC	CASSATGGTLSGYTF
14	TRBD1	TRBV7-2	TRBJ2-4	-	TGTGCCAGCAGCCCGGACAGGGCCAAAAACATTCAGTACTTC	CASSPDRAKNIQYF
12	-	TRBV2	TRBJ2-3	-	TGTGCCAGTGACCAGGCGGCAGATACGCAGTATTTT	CASDQAADTQYF
18	TRBD2	TRBV7-9	TRBJ2-1	few	TGTGCCAGCAGTACCGGGACTAGCGGCCCTGGGCTTTACAATGAGCAGTTCTTC	CASSTGTSGPGLYNEQFF
14	-	TRBV5-1	TRBJ1-1	few	TGCGCCAGCAGCCCCGACCCCGACAGGTTTGAAGCTTTCTTT	CASSPDPDRFEAFF
14	TRBD1	TRBV7-9	TRBJ2-5	many	TGTGCCAGCAGCCGACCCGACAGGGGAGAGACCCAGTACTTC	CASSRPDRGETQYF
16	-	TRBV7-6	TRBJ1-5	many	TGTGCCAGCAGCTTAGGGGCAGCTCAATTGGAAGGGCCCCAGCATTTT	CASSLGAAQLEGPQHF
15	-	TRBV9	TRBJ2-1	-	TGTGCCAGCAGCCCAAAGCGGGCGTGGGGGAATGAGCAGTTCTTC	CASSPKRAWGNEQFF
16	-	TRBV4-1	TRBJ2-5	many	TGCGCCAGCAGCCTAACTATAGCGGAGCCTCAAGAGACCCAGTACTTC	CASSLTIAEPQETQYF
12	TRBD2	TRBV7-2	TRBJ2-1	few	TGTGCCAGCAGCCTGAGCGGGGGGCCCAACTCCTTC	CASSLSGGPNSF
12	-	TRBV18	TRBJ1-1	few	TGTGCCAGCTCACCATACCGGACAGAAGCTTTCTTT	CASSPYRTEAFF
14	-	TRBV2	TRBJ2-4	-	TGTGCCAGCTCCCCTACTGGGACTCTTAACATTCAGTACTTC	CASSPTGTLNIQYF
15	-	TRBV5-1	TRBJ2-1	many	TGCGCCAGCAGCCTGAATTCCCGGACCCAAAATGAGCAGTTCTTC	CASSLNSRTQNEQFF
20	TRBD2	TRBV25-1	TRBJ2-5	few	TGTGCCAGCAGTGAATCCCGGGGGGGGAAGAAAGATCACCCGGTCGAGACCCAGTACTTC	CASSESRGGKKDHPVETQYF
13	-	TRBV9	TRBJ1-5	few	TGTGCCAGCAGCGTAGCAGACAATCAGCCCCAGCATTTT	CASSVADNQPQHF
16	TRBD2	TRBV11-2	TRBJ2-3	many	TGTGCCAGCAGCTCGGGACTAGCGGGGGGGGGAGATACGCAGTATTTT	CASSSGLAGGGDTQYF
13	-	TRBV6-5	TRBJ1-5	-	TGTGCCAGCAGTTACTCGAAGGGTCAGCCCCAGCATTTT	CASSYSKGQPQHF
11	-	TRBV29-1	TRBJ1-3	-	TGCAGCGTTGACCGGGGAAACACCATATATTTT	CSVDRGNTIYF